This TCR beta chain emerged from a study of early T cells in non-severe SARS-CoV-2 infection. V gave up 5 bases and J gave up 0 bases, with 14 bases separating them. The length of the CDR3 is 17 residues. CDR1 and CDR2 from the germline V gene are SEHNR and FQNEAQ (reference sequence). This clonotype turned up a few times. TCRdb processed the 5' RACE reads anew with MiXCR; each CDR3 protein has one entry. This table has about 79,000 distinct CDR3 sequences, approximately 13% appearing once. The chain couples TRBV7-9 to TRBJ2-6, with D unclear. The sample comprised whole blood. The TCR was taken from an adult who was a healthcare worker with PCR-confirmed SARS-CoV-2 infection or an uninfected control (not recorded which). The CDR3 is CASSHWSNPSGANVLTF. CDR3 nucleotide sequence: TGTGCCAGCAGCCATTGGAGCAACCCCTCTGGGGCCAACGTCCTGACTTTC.